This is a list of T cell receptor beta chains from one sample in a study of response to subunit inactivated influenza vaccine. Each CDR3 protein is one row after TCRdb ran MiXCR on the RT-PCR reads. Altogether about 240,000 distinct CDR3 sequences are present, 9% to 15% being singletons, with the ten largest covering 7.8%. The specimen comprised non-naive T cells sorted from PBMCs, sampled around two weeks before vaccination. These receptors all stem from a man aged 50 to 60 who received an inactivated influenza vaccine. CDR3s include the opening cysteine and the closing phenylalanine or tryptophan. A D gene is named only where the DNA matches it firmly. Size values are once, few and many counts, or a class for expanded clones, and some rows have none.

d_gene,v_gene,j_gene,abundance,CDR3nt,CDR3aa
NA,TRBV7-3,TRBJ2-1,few,TGTGCCAGCAGCTTAATTGAGAGCTCCTACAATGAGCAGTTCTTC,CASSLIESSYNEQFF
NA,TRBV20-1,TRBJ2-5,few,TGCAGTGCTGGAGTAGGGAATACGGAGACCCAGTACTTC,CSAGVGNTETQYF
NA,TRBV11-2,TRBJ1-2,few,TGTGCCAGCAGCTTAGTGATCGGCAGCGGACAGATTAACTATGGCTACACCTTC,CASSLVIGSGQINYGYTF
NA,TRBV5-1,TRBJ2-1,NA,NA,CASSVGQGTYNERFF
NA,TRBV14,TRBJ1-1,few,TGTGCCAGCAGCCGTTCACAGCATAGCACTGAAGCTTTCTTT,CASSRSQHSTEAFF
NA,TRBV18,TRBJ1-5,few,TGTGCCAGCTCACCATCACCGGCGGCTTCGCAGCCCCAGCATTTT,CASSPSPAASQPQHF
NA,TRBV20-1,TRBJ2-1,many,TGCAGTGCTAGAGATTTCGGCGTGAGCTCCTACAATGAGCAGTTCTTC,CSARDFGVSSYNEQFF
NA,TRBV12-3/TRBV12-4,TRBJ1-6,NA,TGTGCCAGCAGTTTAGTGTCCGGGGTTGTAAATTCACCCCTCCACTTT,CASSLVSGVVNSPLHF
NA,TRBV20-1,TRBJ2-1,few,TGCAGTGCTGACAAATCGAATGAGCAGTTCTTC,CSADKSNEQFF
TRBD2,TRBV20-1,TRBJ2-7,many,TGCAGTGCTAGAGATCCAGGACTAGCTTATTCTCTTTACGAGCAGTACTTC,CSARDPGLAYSLYEQYF
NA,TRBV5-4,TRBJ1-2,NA,TGTGCCAGCAGCTTGGCACGGGGTGTCGACTATGGCTACACCTTC,CASSLARGVDYGYTF
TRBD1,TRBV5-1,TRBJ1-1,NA,TGCGCCAGCAGCCGCCGACAGGGGAACACTGAAGCTTTCTTT,CASSRRQGNTEAFF
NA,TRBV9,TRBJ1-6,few,TGTGCCAGCAGCGGAGCCGCGGGGTCCTATAATTCACCCCTCCACTTT,CASSGAAGSYNSPLHF
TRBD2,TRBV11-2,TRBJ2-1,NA,TGTGCCAGTGGGCCCGAGCGGGGGGTCTACAATGAGCAGTTCTTC,CASGPERGVYNEQFF
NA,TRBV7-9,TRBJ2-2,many,TGTGCCAGCAGCTTTCTACAGTGGAACACCGGGGAGCTGTTTTTT,CASSFLQWNTGELFF
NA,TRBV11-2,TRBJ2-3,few,TGTGCCAGCAGCTCCTCCAGGGTTAACCTAGGCACAGATACGCAGTATTTT,CASSSSRVNLGTDTQYF
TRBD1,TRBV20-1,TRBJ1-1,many,TGCAGTGCTAGAAGGACAGGCCTCCCTGAAGCTTTCTTT,CSARRTGLPEAFF
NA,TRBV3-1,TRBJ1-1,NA,TGTGCCAGCAGCCAAGCGCTAAAGGGACCGACGGCTGAAGCTTTCTTT,CASSQALKGPTAEAFF
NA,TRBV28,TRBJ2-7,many,TGTGCCAGCAGGAGTAGTCTCGAGCAGTACTTC,CASRSSLEQYF
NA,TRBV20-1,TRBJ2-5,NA,TGCAGTGCCAGGGTAATCCAAGAGACCCAGTACTTC,CSARVIQETQYF
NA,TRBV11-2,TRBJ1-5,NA,TGTGCCAGCAGCTTAGGCGCAGGCCTGAATCAGCCCCAGCATTTT,CASSLGAGLNQPQHF
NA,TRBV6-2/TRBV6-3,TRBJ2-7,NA,TGTGCCAGCAACCCGTCGGAGTACCACGAGCAGTACTTC,CASNPSEYHEQYF
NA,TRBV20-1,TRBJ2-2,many,TGCAGTGCTAGGGGGGGCCACGCGAACACCGGGGAGCTGTTTTTT,CSARGGHANTGELFF
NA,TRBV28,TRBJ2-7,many,TGTGCCAGCTCTTCAGCGGCGAGCACCTACGAGCAGTACTTC,CASSSAASTYEQYF
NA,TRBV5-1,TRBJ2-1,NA,TGCGCCAGCAGCTTGGCCGGGACTGAAAAGTTCTTC,CASSLAGTEKFF
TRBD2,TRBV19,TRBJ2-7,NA,TGTGCCAGTAGTATCGATCAACTAGCGGGCTCCTACGAGCAGTACTTC,CASSIDQLAGSYEQYF
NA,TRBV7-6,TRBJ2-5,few,TGTGCCAGCAGCCCGCTCCAAGAGACCCAGTACTTC,CASSPLQETQYF
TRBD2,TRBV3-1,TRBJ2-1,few,TGTGCCAGCAGCCAAGAAACGGGACTAGGTATTGAGCAGTTCTTC,CASSQETGLGIEQFF
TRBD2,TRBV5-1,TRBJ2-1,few,TGCGCCAGCAGCCCGGGACTAGCGGGGGGACACTACAATGAGCAGTTCTTC,CASSPGLAGGHYNEQFF
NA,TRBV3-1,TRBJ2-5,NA,TGTGCCAGCAGCCAAGTGGTGGAGACCCAGTACTTC,CASSQVVETQYF
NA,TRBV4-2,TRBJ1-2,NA,TGTGCCAGCAGCCCTGACTCCTGGACCCATGGCTACACCTTC,CASSPDSWTHGYTF
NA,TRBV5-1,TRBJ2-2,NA,TGCGCCAGCAGCTTGGATACCGGAAACACCGGGGAGCTGTTTTTT,CASSLDTGNTGELFF
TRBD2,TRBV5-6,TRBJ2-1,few,TGTGCCAGCAGCCCAGCGGGACGATCGAACAATGAGCAGTTCTTC,CASSPAGRSNNEQFF
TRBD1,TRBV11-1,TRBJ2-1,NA,TGTGCCAGCAGCCCAGGACAGGGGGGGTACAATGAGCAGTTCTTC,CASSPGQGGYNEQFF
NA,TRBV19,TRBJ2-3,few,TGTGCCAGTAGTATCGCCCGCACAGATACGCAGTATTTT,CASSIARTDTQYF
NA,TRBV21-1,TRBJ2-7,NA,TGTGCCAGCAGCTTCGGGAACTCCTCCTACGAGCAGTACTTC,CASSFGNSSYEQYF
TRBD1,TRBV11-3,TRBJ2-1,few,TGTGCCAGCAGCTTAGGATGGGACAGGGGGCGAAATGAGCAGTTCTTC,CASSLGWDRGRNEQFF
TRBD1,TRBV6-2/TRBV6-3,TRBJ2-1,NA,TGTGCCAGCAGGAGAATGACAGGGTCCCAAAACAATGAGCAGTTCTTC,CASRRMTGSQNNEQFF
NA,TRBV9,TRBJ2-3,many,TGTGCCAGCAGCGTAGTTTGGGGAAGCGCAGATACGCAGTATTTT,CASSVVWGSADTQYF
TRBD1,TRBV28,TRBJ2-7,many,TGTGCCAGCAGTTTAAGATTCGACAGGGGGCTGGTAAAGAACGAGCAGTACTTC,CASSLRFDRGLVKNEQYF
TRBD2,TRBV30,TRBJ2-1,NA,TGTGCCTGGAGCGTCATTAGCGGGAGGGCCGGTTGGGCTGAGCAGTTCTTC,CAWSVISGRAGWAEQFF
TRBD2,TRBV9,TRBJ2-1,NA,TGTGCCAGCAGCACCCTTAGCGGGGGGGCCGGGGAGCAGTTCTTC,CASSTLSGGAGEQFF
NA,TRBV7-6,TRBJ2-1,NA,TGTGCCAGCAGCGCGGCCACCGAACAGTTCTTC,CASSAATEQFF
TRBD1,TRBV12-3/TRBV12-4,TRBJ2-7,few,TGTGCCAGCAGTCACCGGGGACAGGGGGGTAAGTACGAGCAGTACTTC,CASSHRGQGGKYEQYF
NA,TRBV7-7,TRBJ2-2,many,TGTGCTAGCAGCCTCCGGGCCCCCGGGGAGCTGTTTTTT,CASSLRAPGELFF
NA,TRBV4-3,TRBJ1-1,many,TGCGCCAGCAGCCAAGATAAAAGGACTGAAGCTTTCTTT,CASSQDKRTEAFF
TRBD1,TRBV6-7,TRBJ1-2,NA,TGTGCCAGCTGTTTAGCTGGGGTAGGGGGCGCAGAAAACTATGGCTACACCTTC,CASCLAGVGGAENYGYTF
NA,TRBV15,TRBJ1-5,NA,TGTGCCACCAGCAGAGGCAGGGTAGAGCCCCAGCATTTT,CATSRGRVEPQHF
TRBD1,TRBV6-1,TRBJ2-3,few,TGTGCCAGCAGTGAACAGACAGGGAGTGCAGATACGCAGTATTTT,CASSEQTGSADTQYF
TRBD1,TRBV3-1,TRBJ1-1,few,TGTGCCAGCCAAGCGGCAGGGGGCACTGAAGCTTTCTTT,CASQAAGGTEAFF
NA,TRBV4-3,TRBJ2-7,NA,TGCGCCAGCAGCCAAGCGGTGAAGGGGGCGGGGAAGCAGTACTTC,CASSQAVKGAGKQYF
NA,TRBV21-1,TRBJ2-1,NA,TGTGCCAGCAGCAAAGTTTCCCCGAGCTCCTACAATGAGCAGTTCTTC,CASSKVSPSSYNEQFF
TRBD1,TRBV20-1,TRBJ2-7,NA,TGCAGTGCTGGGACGGGGACAGGGTCCTACGAGCAGTACTTC,CSAGTGTGSYEQYF
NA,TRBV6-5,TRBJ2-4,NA,TGTGCCAGCAGTTACGTTACAGGCCTAGCCAAAAACATTCAGTACTTC,CASSYVTGLAKNIQYF
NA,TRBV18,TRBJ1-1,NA,TGTGCCAGCTCAGCCCAAGAGAGGAACACTGAAGCTTTCTTT,CASSAQERNTEAFF